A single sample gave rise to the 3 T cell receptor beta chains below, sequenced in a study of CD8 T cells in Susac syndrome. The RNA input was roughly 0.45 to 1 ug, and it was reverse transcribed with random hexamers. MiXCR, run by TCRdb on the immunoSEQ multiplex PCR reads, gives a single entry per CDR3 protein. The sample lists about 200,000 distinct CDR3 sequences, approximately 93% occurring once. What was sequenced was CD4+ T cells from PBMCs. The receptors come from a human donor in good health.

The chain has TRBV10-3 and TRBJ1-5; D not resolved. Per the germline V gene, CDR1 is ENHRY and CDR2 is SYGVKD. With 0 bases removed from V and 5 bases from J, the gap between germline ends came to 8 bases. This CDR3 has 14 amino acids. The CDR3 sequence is CAISESVTHQPQHF. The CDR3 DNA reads TGTGCCATCAGTGAGTCGGTCACCCATCAGCCCCAGCATTTT.

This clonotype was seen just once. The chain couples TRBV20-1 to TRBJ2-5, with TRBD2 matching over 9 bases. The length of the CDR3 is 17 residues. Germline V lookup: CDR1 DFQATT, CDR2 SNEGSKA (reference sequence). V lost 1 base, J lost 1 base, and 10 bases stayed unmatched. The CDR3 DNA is TGCAGTGCTAGAGGACTGCTAGCGGGGCCCCTCCAAGAGACCCAGTACTTC. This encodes CSARGLLAGPLQETQYF.

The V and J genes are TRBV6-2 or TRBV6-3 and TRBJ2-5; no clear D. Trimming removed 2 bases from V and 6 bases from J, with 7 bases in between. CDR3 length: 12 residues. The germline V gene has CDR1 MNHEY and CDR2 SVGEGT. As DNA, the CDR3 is TGTGCCAGCAGTTACGGATTCAAGACCCAGTACTTC. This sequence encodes CASSYGFKTQYF.